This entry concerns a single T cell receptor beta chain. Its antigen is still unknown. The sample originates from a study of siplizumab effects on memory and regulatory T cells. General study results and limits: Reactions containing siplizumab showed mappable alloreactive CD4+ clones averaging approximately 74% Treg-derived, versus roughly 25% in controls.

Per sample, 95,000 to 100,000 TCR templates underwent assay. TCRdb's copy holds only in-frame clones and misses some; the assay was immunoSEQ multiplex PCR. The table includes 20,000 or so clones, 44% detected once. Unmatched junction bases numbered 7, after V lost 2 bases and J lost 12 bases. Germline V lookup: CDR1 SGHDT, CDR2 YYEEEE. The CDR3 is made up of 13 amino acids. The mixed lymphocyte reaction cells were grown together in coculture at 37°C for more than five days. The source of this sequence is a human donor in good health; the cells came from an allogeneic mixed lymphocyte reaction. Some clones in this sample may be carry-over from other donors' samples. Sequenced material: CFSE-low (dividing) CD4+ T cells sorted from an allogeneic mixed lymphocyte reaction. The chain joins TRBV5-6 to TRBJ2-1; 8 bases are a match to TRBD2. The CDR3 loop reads CASSFTGTSLQFF. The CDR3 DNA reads TGTGCCAGCAGCTTCACCGGGACTAGTCTGCAGTTCTTC. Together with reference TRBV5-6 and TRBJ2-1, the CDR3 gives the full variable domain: DAGVTQSPTHLIKTRGQQVTLRCSPKSGHDTVSWYQQALGQGPQFIFQYYEEEERQRGNFPDRFSGHQFPNYSSELNVNALLLGDSALYLCASSFTGTSLQFFGPGTRLTVL.